Listed below are T cell receptor beta chains from one sample, sequenced in a study of cytomegalovirus exposure and HLA in healthy donors. Data came from immunoSEQ multiplex PCR; TCRdb stores just in-frame clones and leaves some out. The sample consists of just over 200,000 clones, approximately 80% of them appearing once. Sequences were obtained from PBMCs. These receptors originate from a man aged 45-60 years in good health and CMV-seronegative. The CDR3 runs from the conserved cysteine through the conserved F or W. Each record gives: V gene, D gene, J gene, clone size, CDR3 protein, CDR3 DNA. A D gene is named only where the DNA matches it firmly. Size tells how often a clone was seen (once, few, many) or the class of an expanded clone, and some rows leave it out.

TRBV5-1	TRBD1	TRBJ2-5	few	CASRPSEGGQTQYF	TGCGCCAGCAGGCCTAGTGAAGGGGGCCAGACCCAGTACTTC
TRBV19	NA	TRBJ2-7	few	CASSIDGNYYEQYF	TGTGCCAGTAGTATTGACGGGAATTACTACGAGCAGTACTTC
TRBV11-3	NA	TRBJ2-7	NA	CASSQTAGHYEQYF	TGTGCCAGCAGTCAAACGGCAGGGCACTACGAGCAGTACTTC
TRBV27	NA	TRBJ2-2	NA	CASRPGLNTGELFF	TGTGCCAGCAGGCCGGGTCTAAACACCGGGGAGCTGTTTTTT
TRBV28	NA	TRBJ1-5	once	CASSIAGNQPQHF	TGTGCCAGCAGTATAGCGGGGAATCAGCCCCAGCATTTT
TRBV5-1	NA	TRBJ1-2	few	CASSLEGAGFNGYTF	TGCGCCAGCAGCTTGGAAGGGGCTGGGTTTAATGGCTACACCTTC
TRBV19	TRBD2	TRBJ2-7	NA	CASKNAGTTSSYEQYF	TGTGCCAGCAAGAATGCCGGGACTACCTCCTCCTACGAGCAGTACTTC
TRBV28	TRBD2	TRBJ2-3	NA	CANSGRGGSTDTQYF	TGTGCCAATAGCGGGAGGGGAGGTAGCACAGATACGCAGTATTTT
TRBV2	TRBD2	TRBJ2-3	NA	CASSRGTSVSTDTQYF	TGTGCCAGCAGCCGAGGGACTAGCGTAAGCACAGATACGCAGTATTTT
TRBV29-1	TRBD1	TRBJ2-7	NA	CSVYRGPYEQYF	TGCAGCGTATACAGGGGGCCCTACGAGCAGTACTTC
TRBV2	NA	TRBJ2-7	NA	CASKPGTQGPLEQYF	TGTGCCAGCAAACCCGGGACCCAGGGGCCCCTGGAGCAGTACTTC
TRBV27	NA	TRBJ2-5	NA	CASRLRSAFGGERETQYF	TGTGCCAGCAGATTAAGGTCTGCCTTCGGCGGGGAAAGAGAGACCCAGTACTTC
TRBV5-5	NA	TRBJ1-1	NA	CASSLAGRGTEAFF	TGTGCCAGCAGCTTGGCGGGGCGGGGCACTGAAGCTTTCTTT
TRBV9	TRBD2	TRBJ2-1	NA	CASSVPSGTWNEQFF	TGTGCCAGCAGCGTCCCTAGCGGGACCTGGAATGAGCAGTTCTTC
TRBV19	NA	TRBJ2-6	NA	CASSIEDFFRGSGANVLTF	TGTGCCAGTAGTATAGAGGACTTTTTCCGAGGCTCTGGGGCCAACGTCCTGACTTTC
TRBV30	TRBD1	TRBJ1-5	NA	CAWSVRAGQGGNQPQHF	TGTGCCTGGAGTGTAAGGGCCGGACAGGGCGGCAATCAGCCCCAGCATTTT
TRBV2	TRBD1	TRBJ1-1	few	CASQRNSGTGGRNTEAFF	TGTGCCAGCCAAAGAAATAGCGGGACAGGGGGCCGGAACACTGAAGCTTTCTTT
TRBV5-1	TRBD2	TRBJ2-7	NA	CASSLTSGPYEQYF	TGCGCCAGCAGCTTGACTAGCGGTCCCTACGAGCAGTACTTC
TRBV5-1	TRBD2	TRBJ2-1	NA	CASSLDLAGVAYNEQFF	TGCGCCAGCAGCTTGGATTTAGCGGGAGTCGCGTACAATGAGCAGTTCTTC
TRBV28	TRBD2	TRBJ2-1	once	CASSFLGTSAHNEQFF	TGTGCCAGCAGTTTCCTCGGGACTAGCGCCCACAATGAGCAGTTCTTC
TRBV5-5	NA	TRBJ2-3	NA	CASSLNTPASTDTQYF	TGTGCCAGCAGCTTGAATACGCCAGCGAGCACAGATACGCAGTATTTT
TRBV28	TRBD2	TRBJ2-7	NA	CASSSPAAGGFYEQYF	TGTGCCAGCAGTTCCCCGGCGGCGGGAGGGTTCTACGAGCAGTACTTC
TRBV14	NA	TRBJ2-2	NA	CASSQSQAGELFF	TGTGCCAGCAGCCAATCCCAGGCCGGGGAGCTGTTTTTT
TRBV2	NA	TRBJ1-4	NA	CASSEQGSNEKLFF	TGTGCCAGCAGTGAACAGGGGTCTAATGAAAAACTGTTTTTT
TRBV5-1	TRBD1	TRBJ2-7	NA	CASSRVGQNFYEQYF	TGCGCCAGCAGCCGCGTGGGACAGAACTTCTACGAGCAGTATTTC
TRBV15	NA	TRBJ2-7	NA	CATRRGAASSYEQYF	TGTGCCACCAGGAGAGGAGCGGCAAGCTCCTACGAGCAGTACTTC
TRBV30	NA	TRBJ1-5	NA	CACDPGSNQPQHF	TGTGCCTGCGACCCGGGAAGCAATCAGCCCCAGCATTTT
TRBV10-2	TRBD1	TRBJ2-7	few	CASRGDSKDEQYF	TGCGCCAGCAGAGGGGACAGTAAAGACGAGCAGTACTTC
TRBV28	NA	TRBJ2-6	NA	CASSSPGISGANVLTF	TGTGCCAGCAGTTCCCCAGGAATCTCTGGGGCCAACGTCCTGACTTTC